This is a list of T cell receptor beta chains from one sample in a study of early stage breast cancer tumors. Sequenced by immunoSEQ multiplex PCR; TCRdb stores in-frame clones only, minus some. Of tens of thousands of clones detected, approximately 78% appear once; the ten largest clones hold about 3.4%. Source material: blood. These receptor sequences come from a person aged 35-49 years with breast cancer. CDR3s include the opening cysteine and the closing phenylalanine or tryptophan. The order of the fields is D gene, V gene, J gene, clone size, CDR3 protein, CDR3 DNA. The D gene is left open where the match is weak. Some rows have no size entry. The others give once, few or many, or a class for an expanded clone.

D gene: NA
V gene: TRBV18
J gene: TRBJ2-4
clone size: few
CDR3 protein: CASSHPGAPPKNIQYF
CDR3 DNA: TGTGCCAGCTCACACCCAGGGGCCCCTCCTAAAAACATTCAGTACTTC

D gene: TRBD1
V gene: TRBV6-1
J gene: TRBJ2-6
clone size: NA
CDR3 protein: CASSERGLSGANVLTF
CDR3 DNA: TGTGCCAGCAGTGAGAGGGGGCTGTCTGGGGCCAACGTCCTGACTTTC

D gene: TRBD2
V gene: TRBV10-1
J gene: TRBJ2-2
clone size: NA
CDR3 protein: CASRAGVNTGELFF
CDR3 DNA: TGCGCCAGCAGGGCGGGGGTGAACACCGGGGAGCTGTTTTTT

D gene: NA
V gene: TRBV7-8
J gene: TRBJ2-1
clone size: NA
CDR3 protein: CASSLAQNEQFF
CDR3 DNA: TGTGCCAGCAGCTTAGCTCAAAATGAGCAGTTCTTC

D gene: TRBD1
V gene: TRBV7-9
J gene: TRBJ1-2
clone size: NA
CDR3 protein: CASSFPGQGYGYTF
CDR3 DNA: TGTGCCAGCAGCTTCCCGGGACAGGGCTATGGCTACACCTTC

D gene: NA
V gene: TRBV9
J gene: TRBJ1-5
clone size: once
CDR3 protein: CASSAGTLNQPQHF
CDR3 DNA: TGTGCCAGCAGCGCCGGGACTTTAAATCAGCCCCAGCATTTT

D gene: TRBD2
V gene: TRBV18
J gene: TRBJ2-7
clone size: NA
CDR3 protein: CASSPPGLANYEQYF
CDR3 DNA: TGTGCCAGCTCACCACCAGGACTAGCGAACTACGAGCAGTACTTC

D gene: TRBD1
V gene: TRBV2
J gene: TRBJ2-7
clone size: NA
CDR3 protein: CASSRTGDLREQYF
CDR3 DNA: TGTGCCAGCAGTCGGACAGGGGATCTACGCGAGCAGTACTTC

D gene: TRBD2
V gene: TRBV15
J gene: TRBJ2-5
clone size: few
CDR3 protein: CATSRPSSGQETQYF
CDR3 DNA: TGTGCCACCAGCAGACCTTCTAGCGGGCAAGAGACCCAGTACTTC

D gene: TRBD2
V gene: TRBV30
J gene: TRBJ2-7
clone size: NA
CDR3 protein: CAWVGLAGESEQYF
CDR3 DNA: TGTGCCTGGGTCGGACTAGCGGGAGAAAGCGAGCAGTACTTC

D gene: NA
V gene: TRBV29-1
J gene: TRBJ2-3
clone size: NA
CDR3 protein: CSVWTGNTDTQYF
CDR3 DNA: TGCAGCGTTTGGACGGGTAACACAGATACGCAGTATTTT

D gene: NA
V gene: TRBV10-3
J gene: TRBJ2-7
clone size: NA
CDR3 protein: CAISEDYTKTYEQYF
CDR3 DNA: TGTGCCATCAGTGAGGATTACACCAAAACCTACGAGCAGTACTTC

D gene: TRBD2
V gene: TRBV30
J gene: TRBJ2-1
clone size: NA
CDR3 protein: CAWSYLAGALPMREQFF
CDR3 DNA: TGTGCCTGGAGTTACCTAGCGGGAGCTCTCCCCATGCGGGAGCAGTTCTTC

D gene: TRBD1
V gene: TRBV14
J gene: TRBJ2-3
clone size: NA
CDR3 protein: CASSQLPGQGSSSTDTQYF
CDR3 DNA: TGTGCCAGCAGCCAATTACCGGGACAGGGGAGCAGTAGCACAGATACGCAGTATTTT

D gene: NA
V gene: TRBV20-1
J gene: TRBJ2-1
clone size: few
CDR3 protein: CSARYTNRQFF
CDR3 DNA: TGCAGTGCTAGATACACTAATAGGCAGTTCTTC

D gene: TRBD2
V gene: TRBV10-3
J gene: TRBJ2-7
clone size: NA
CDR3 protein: CAISEVLAVHHEQYF
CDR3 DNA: TGTGCCATCAGTGAAGTTCTAGCGGTCCACCACGAGCAGTACTTC

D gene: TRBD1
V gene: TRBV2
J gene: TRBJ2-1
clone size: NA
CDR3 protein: CATRLGTDNEQFF
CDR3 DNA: TGTGCCACCAGACTCGGGACAGACAATGAGCAGTTCTTC

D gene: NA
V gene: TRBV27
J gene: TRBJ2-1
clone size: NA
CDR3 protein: CAISADNEQFF
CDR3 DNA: TGTGCCATTTCAGCGGACAATGAGCAGTTCTTC

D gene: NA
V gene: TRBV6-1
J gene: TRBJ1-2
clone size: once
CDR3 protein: CASALGRGDYGYTF
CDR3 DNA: TGTGCCAGCGCTTTGGGCCGAGGAGACTATGGCTACACCTTC

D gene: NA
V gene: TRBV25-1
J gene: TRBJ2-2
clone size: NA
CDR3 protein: CASSDLPTLNTGELFF
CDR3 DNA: TGTGCCAGCAGTGACCTTCCTACACTGAACACCGGGGAGCTGTTTTTT

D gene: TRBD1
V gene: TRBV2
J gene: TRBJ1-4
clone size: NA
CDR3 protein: CASSEDRGNEKLFF
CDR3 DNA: TGTGCCAGCAGTGAAGACAGGGGTAATGAAAAACTGTTTTTT

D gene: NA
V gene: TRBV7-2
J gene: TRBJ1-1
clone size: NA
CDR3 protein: CASSSDRVPITEAFF
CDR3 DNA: TGTGCCAGCAGCTCCGACCGGGTTCCGATCACTGAAGCTTTCTTT

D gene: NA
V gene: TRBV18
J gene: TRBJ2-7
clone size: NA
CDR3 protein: CASSPVAGAYEQYF
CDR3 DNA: TGTGCCAGCTCACCGGTGGCAGGGGCCTACGAGCAGTACTTC

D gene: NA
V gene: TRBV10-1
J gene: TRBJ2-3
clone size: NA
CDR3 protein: CASSDRAEDTQYF
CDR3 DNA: TGCGCCAGCAGTGACAGGGCTGAAGATACGCAGTATTTT

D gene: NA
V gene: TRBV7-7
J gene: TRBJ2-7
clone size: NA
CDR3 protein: CASSLVPASYEQYF
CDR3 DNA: TGTGCTAGCAGCTTAGTTCCGGCCTCCTACGAGCAGTACTTC

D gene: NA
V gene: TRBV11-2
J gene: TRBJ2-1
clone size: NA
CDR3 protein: CASSRTNSYNEQFF
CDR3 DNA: TGTGCCAGCAGCCGGACAAACTCCTACAATGAGCAGTTCTTC

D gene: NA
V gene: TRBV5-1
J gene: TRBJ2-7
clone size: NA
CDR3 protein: CASSSSGPGVGQYF
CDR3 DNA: TGCGCCAGCAGCTCTTCCGGGCCTGGGGTAGGGCAGTACTTC